The sequence of this TCR beta chain was determined in a study of cytomegalovirus exposure and HLA in healthy donors. Findings and limits, study-wide: The authors later found most CMV-associated TCR beta chains appeared HLA-restricted. The study reported that TCR beta sequences accurately predicted HLA-A and HLA-B alleles in most subjects.

Remarks on this clone: Its antigen is as yet unknown.

This CDR3 contains 12 residues. Germline V CDR1 and CDR2: MDHEN, SYDVKM. Trimming at V came to 2 bases and at J to 8 bases, leaving 1 base not matched to a gene. PCR used 60 Vbeta primers and 13 Jbeta primers. Libraries were prepared by immunoSEQ multiplex PCR; TCRdb keeps only in-frame clonotypes and omits some of them. The table lists some 130,000 clones, 87% of them singletons. Sequencing input: PBMCs. This sequence originates from a young woman in good health and CMV-seronegative. The chain links TRBV28 to TRBJ1-1; 8 bases are shared with TRBD1. The CDR3 spells CASSLGQGEAFF. Written as DNA, the CDR3 is TGTGCCAGCAGTTTAGGACAGGGCGAAGCTTTCTTT.